This T cell receptor beta chain was observed in a study of CD8+CD57+ T cells in acquired aplastic anemia. Study conclusions and caveats: With respect to CD8+ Simpson's diversity, patients and controls did not differ significantly.

Genomic DNA constituted the template upon which TCR beta VDJ and CDR3 profiling was performed. Each CDR3 protein is one row after TCRdb ran MiXCR on the reads. The profile shows hundreds of thousands of distinct CDR3 sequences, roughly 82% of them singletons. By flow cytometry, patients selected for sequencing had shown an expansion of CD8+CD57+ cells. Severe acquired aplastic anemia was present in every patient. Patients were untreated when blood was sampled. Comment on this clonotype: Its target is not known.

This CDR3 has 14 residues. In germline, CDR1 is SGHVS, CDR2 FQNEAQ. The TCR was taken from a human donor with aplastic anemia. The rearrangement joins TRBV7-8 to TRBJ2-1, with TRBD2 as a possible D gene (5 bases). The tail of the sequence fits TRBJ2-7 better, so the J call may be wrong. The sequencing input was sorted CD4+, CD8+, or CD8+CD57+ T cells (not recorded which) from PBMCs. DNA for the CDR3: TGTGCCAGCAGTATCACTAGAGGTATTACTGAGCAGTACTTC. Translating gives CASSITRGITEQYF.